The entry below gives a single T cell receptor (beta chain) sequence along with its context. What it binds is not known. This record belongs to a study of CXCR3-negative and CXCR3-positive naive CD8 T cells. Study-level points and caveats: The study found that naive CXCR3-negative and CXCR3-positive cells shared TRBV-TRBJ usage, while memory cells differed. In CXCR3-positive naive cells, the TRB CDR3s were more hydrophobic than in CXCR3-negative naive cells. Most assays were run on fresh PBMCs (CXCR3 expression partially decreased after cryopreservation).

This CDR3 is 14 amino acids long. The V gene's germline CDR1 is MNHEY and CDR2 SVGEGT. The method, 5' RACE with UMI labels, was used to prepare the TRB cDNA libraries. For each CDR3 protein, TCRdb gives one entry from its re-call of the 5' RACE reads, without DNA. This sample's clone table lists about 51,000 distinct CDR3 sequences. This sequence originates from a human donor in good health. Some clones in this sample may be carry-over from other donors' samples. The rearrangement joins TRBV6-2 or TRBV6-3 to TRBJ2-7; TCRdb's assignment of TRBD1 cannot be checked, as there is no DNA. Sequencing was performed on naive CXCR3+ CD8+ T cells from blood. Subset meaning: CD45RO-CCR7+CD27+CD95- naive CD8+ T cells expressing CXCR3 (TNR3+). This CDR3 is CASSYRGIGYEHYF.